The 22 T cell receptor beta chains reported below all come from one sample, sequenced in a study of T cell responses to AZD1222 COVID-19 vaccine. TCRdb's table, derived via immunoSEQ multiplex PCR, lists solely in-frame clones and lacks some. The sample holds more than 80,000 clones, 86% seen once. The source was peripheral blood, collected on day 0 of AZD1222 vaccination. The origin of the receptors is an adult in good health.

This clone was observed a single time. V gene TRBV6-1 combines with J gene TRBJ1-1; 9 nucleotides match TRBD1. CDR3 length equals 15 residues. The trim removed 3 bases at V and 1 base at J, leaving 3 bases unmatched. Germline values: CDR1 MNHNS, CDR2 SASEGT. CDR3 residues: CASSEPGQGNTEAFF. CDR3 nucleotides: TGTGCCAGCAGTGAGCCGGGACAGGGGAACACTGAAGCTTTCTTT.

This clone has just a few counts. The rearrangement links TRBV19 to TRBJ1-4; D might be TRBD1 (5 bases). The CDR3 contains 15 residues. V gave up 10 bases and J gave up 3 bases, with 18 bases separating them. The germline gives CDR1 LNHDA, CDR2 SQIVND (reference sequence). CDR3 bases: TGTGCCACAGTAGGGTGGGACGGTTCTAATGAAAAACTGTTTTTT. This gives the protein CATVGWDGSNEKLFF.

This clone was picked up a small number of times. The J gene is TRBJ2-3, the V gene TRBV20-1; 8 bases align to TRBD2. V dropped 3 bases and J dropped 5; count of bases not matched to a gene: 7. The CDR3 extends over 14 amino acids. The germline gives CDR1 DFQATT, CDR2 SNEGSKA (reference sequence). CDR3: CSASHQRGQDTQYF. Written as DNA, the CDR3 is TGCAGTGCTAGTCACCAGCGGGGGCAAGATACGCAGTATTTT.

This chain joins TRBV6-1 and TRBJ1-2; D not certain. Germline V gene lookup returns CDR1 MNHNS and CDR2 SASEGT. Between the trimmed V and J ends, which lost 6 bases and 5 bases, there was a span of 10 bases. CDR3 length: 12 amino acids. CDR3 in amino acids: CASSSGEYGYTF. The CDR3 DNA is TGTGCCAGCAGCAGCGGGGAATATGGCTACACCTTC.

This chain connects TRBV18 to TRBJ1-3; possible D gene TRBD1, 5 bases. The CDR3 extends over 13 amino acids. The germline V gene encodes CDR1 KGHSH and CDR2 LQKENI. V was cut by 2 bases and J by 7 bases, with 9 bases left in between. The chain's CDR3 is CASSPAGGNTIYF. In DNA, the CDR3 is TGTGCCAGCTCACCAGCCGGGGGGAACACCATATATTTT.

This chain uses TRBV19 with TRBJ2-5; D is possibly TRBD1 (5 bases). V dropped 6 bases and J dropped 3 bases, with 17 bases sitting between them. This CDR3 region has 15 residues. Germline-derived CDR1 and CDR2 are LNHDA and SQIVND (reference sequence). In nucleotides, the CDR3 is TGTGCCAGTAGGAAAACTTTACAGGAAAAAGAGACCCAGTACTTC. Residues: CASRKTLQEKETQYF.

The genes are TRBV5-1 and TRBJ2-1; 10 nucleotides match TRBD1. The CDR3 length is 16 residues. Per germline, CDR1 SGHRS and CDR2 YFSETQ. Trimming took 4 bases from V and 9 from J; bases not matched to a gene: 13. For the CDR3, the DNA is TGCGCCAGCAGCCCCGAGGGGACAGGGGATTGGGTTGAGCAGTTCTTC. It specifies CASSPEGTGDWVEQFF. Filled out from reference TRBV5-1 and TRBJ2-1, the complete variable domain reads KAGVTQTPRYLIKTRGQQVTLSCSPISGHRSVSWYQQTPGQGLQFLFEYFSETQRNKGNFPGRFSGRQFSNSRSEMNVSTLELGDSALYLCASSPEGTGDWVEQFFGPGTRLTVL.

The chain recombines TRBV3-1 (or the pseudogene TRBV3-2) with TRBJ2-6; 8 bases fit TRBD1. Germline loops: CDR1 LGHDT, CDR2 YNNKEL (reference sequence). Germline trimming cut 3 bases from V and 3 bases from J; bases unmatched to any gene: 4. The CDR3 covers 16 residues. The CDR3 here is CASSHSGGYGANVLTF. The CDR3 DNA is TGTGCCAGCAGCCATTCAGGGGGCTATGGGGCCAACGTCCTGACTTTC.

CDR3 nucleotides: TGTGCCAGCAGCTTAAGTGGACAGAAGAACACTGAAGCTTTCTTT. The encoded protein is CASSLSGQKNTEAFF. J is TRBJ1-1 and V is TRBV7-9; tentatively, D is TRBD1 (6 bases). CDR3 length: 15 amino acids. Trimming left V 2 bases short and J 1 base short, with 11 bases between. Germline V gives CDR1 SEHNR, CDR2 FQNEAQ (reference sequence).

The rearrangement links TRBV27 to TRBJ1-1; the D is unclear. CDR1 is MNHEY, CDR2 SMNVEV, per germline (reference sequence). Trimming pared 6 bases from V and 1 base from J, leaving 6 bases between. This CDR3 has 12 residues. The CDR3 DNA is TGTGCCAGCAGACAACAGAACACTGAAGCTTTCTTT. The encoded protein is CASRQQNTEAFF.

V gene TRBV19 combines with J gene TRBJ2-3; D may be TRBD2 (5 bases). Trimming cost V 4 bases and J 1 base, with 9 bases left between them. This CDR3 has 14 residues. The V gene's germline CDR1 is LNHDA and CDR2 SQIVND (reference sequence). CDR3 amino acids: CASSKAGGTDTQYF. The DNA for the CDR3 is TGTGCCAGTAGTAAGGCCGGGGGCACAGATACGCAGTATTTT.

This chain uses TRBV9 with TRBJ2-7; 10 nucleotides match TRBD1. The ends lost 0 bases at V and 6 bases at J; junction bases unmatched: 6. Germline V gene lookup returns CDR1 SGDLS and CDR2 YYNGEE. The CDR3 has 15 amino acids. CDR3 amino acids: CASSVGGTGEPEQYF. CDR3 DNA sequence: TGTGCCAGCAGCGTAGGCGGGACAGGGGAACCCGAGCAGTACTTC.

In DNA, the CDR3 is TGTGCCAGCAGCCAAGGGTCAATGCGGGGGCGACAGGGGAATTCACCCCTCCACTTT. Residues: CASSQGSMRGRQGNSPLHF. This chain joins TRBV3-1 (or the pseudogene TRBV3-2) and TRBJ1-6, with 8 bases matching TRBD1. With V trimmed by 1 base and J by 7 bases, 15 bases remained unmatched. There are 19 residues in the CDR3. Germline V gives CDR1 LGHDT, CDR2 YNNKEL (reference sequence).

J is TRBJ1-2 and V is TRBV27; D possibly corresponds to TRBD1 (5 bases). Trimming stripped 4 bases from V and 4 bases from J, with 13 bases between. Germline V CDR1 and CDR2: MNHEY, SMNVEV (reference sequence). CDR3 length equals 14 residues. CDR3 sequence: CASSSRGGGYGYTF. The CDR3 DNA sequence: TGTGCCAGCAGTTCGAGGGGAGGTGGCTATGGCTACACCTTC.

The rearrangement uses TRBV15 and TRBJ1-4, with D possibly being TRBD1 (5 bases). There are 16 residues in the CDR3. Trimming shortened V by 5 bases and J by 0 bases, and 13 bases separated the two germline ends. The V gene's germline CDR1 is LNHNV and CDR2 YYDKDF (reference sequence). The CDR3 spells CATSPRQFATNEKLFF. CDR3 bases: TGTGCCACCAGCCCCCGACAGTTTGCAACTAATGAAAAACTGTTTTTT. Full variable domain (missing parts from reference TRBV15 and TRBJ1-4): DAMVIQNPRYQVTQFGKPVTLSCSQTLNHNVMYWYQQKSSQAPKLLFHYYDKDFNNEADTPDNFQSRRPNTSFCFLDIRSPGLGDTAMYLCATSPRQFATNEKLFFGSGTQLSVL.

The J gene is TRBJ1-1, the V gene TRBV6-2 or TRBV6-3; D remains ambiguous. Germline V CDR1 and CDR2: MNHEY, SVGEGT. The CDR3 has 13 amino acids. V lost 2 bases and J 1 base, leaving 5 bases between the germline ends. Written as DNA, the CDR3 is TGTGCCAGCAGTTACATACGGAACACTGAAGCTTTCTTT. Its translation is CASSYIRNTEAFF.

This chain uses TRBV7-2 with TRBJ1-1, with D hard to call. CDR1 SGHTA and CDR2 FQGNSA come from the germline V gene. The CDR3 spans 13 residues. The V end lost 1 base, the J end lost 8 bases, and 11 bases lay between the germline ends. Here the CDR3 DNA reads TGTGCCAGCAGCTTAGAAAGGGAGAAAGAAGCTTTCTTT. Its translation: CASSLEREKEAFF.

The chain couples TRBV27 to TRBJ2-7, with a tentative D call TRBD1 (6 bases). Germline-derived CDR1 and CDR2 are MNHEY and SMNVEV (reference sequence). V gave up 2 bases and J gave up 2 bases, with 13 bases separating them. This CDR3 region has 15 residues. Here the CDR3 reads CASSLGQGPPYEQYF. The CDR3 DNA follows: TGTGCCAGCAGTTTAGGTCAGGGGCCCCCCTACGAGCAGTACTTC.

This chain connects TRBV6-4 to TRBJ2-1, with 12 bases matching TRBD2. The V gene's germline CDR1 is MRHNA and CDR2 SNTAGT. This CDR3 region has 15 residues. With 6 bases clipped from V and 6 bases from J, the junction kept 6 bases outside the gene matches. Here the CDR3 reads CASSELAGGFNEQFF. CDR3 in DNA: TGTGCCAGCAGCGAACTAGCGGGGGGTTTCAATGAGCAGTTCTTC.

Turning to this clone: A junction end diverges from the germline sequence, so it may reflect a read error. V usage is TRBV20-1 and J usage is TRBJ2-7; TRBD1 might be the D (6 bases). Germline-derived CDR1 and CDR2 are DFQATT and SNEGSKA (reference sequence). CDR3 length equals 11 residues. Here the CDR3 DNA reads TGCAGTGCCCAGGGGCCCTACGCGCAGTACTTC. Its protein is CSAQGPYAQYF.

The CDR3 is CASSLSMGGSGNTIYF. The CDR3 bases are TGTGCCAGCAGTTTATCGATGGGGGGCTCTGGAAACACCATATATTTT. The chain carries TRBV27 and TRBJ1-3; TRBD1 is a possible D gene (5 bases). The CDR3 length is 16 residues. CDR1 is MNHEY and CDR2 is SMNVEV in the germline V gene (reference sequence). The V end lost 0 bases, the J end lost 0 bases, and 9 bases lay between the germline ends.

This clone showed up just a few times. The CDR3 DNA follows: TGTGCCTGGGGGGCTCCTGACTCTGGAAACACCATATATTTT. It is translated as CAWGAPDSGNTIYF. The genes are TRBV30 and TRBJ1-3; tentative D call: TRBD1 (5 bases). The germline V gene encodes CDR1 GTSNPN and CDR2 SVGIG (reference sequence). With 5 bases removed from V and 0 bases from J, the gap between germline ends came to 11 bases. The CDR3 covers 14 residues.